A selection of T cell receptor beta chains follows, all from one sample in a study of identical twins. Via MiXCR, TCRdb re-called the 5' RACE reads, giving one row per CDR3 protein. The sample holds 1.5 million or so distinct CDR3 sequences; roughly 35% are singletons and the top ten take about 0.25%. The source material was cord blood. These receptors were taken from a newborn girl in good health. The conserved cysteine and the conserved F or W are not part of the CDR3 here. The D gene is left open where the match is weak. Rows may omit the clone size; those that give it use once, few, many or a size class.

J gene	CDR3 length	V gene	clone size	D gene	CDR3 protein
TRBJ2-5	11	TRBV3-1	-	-	ASSQGAKETQY
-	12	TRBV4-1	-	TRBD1	ASSQRQGTYEQY
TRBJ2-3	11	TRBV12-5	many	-	ASGRDRVDTQY
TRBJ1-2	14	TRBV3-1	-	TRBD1	ASSQPGTGKDYGYT
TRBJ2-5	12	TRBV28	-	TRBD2	ASSLAGVRNEQY
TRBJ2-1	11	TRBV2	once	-	ASSDRDSNEQF
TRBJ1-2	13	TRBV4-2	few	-	ASSQVDGQGYGYT
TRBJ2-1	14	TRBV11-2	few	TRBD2	ASSLGLAVYYNEQF
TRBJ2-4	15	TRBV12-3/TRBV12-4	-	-	ASSPGTSDRDKNIQY
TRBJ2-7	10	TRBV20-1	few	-	SPVSPWDEQY
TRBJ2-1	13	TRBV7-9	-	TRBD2	ASSFPRLAVGEQF
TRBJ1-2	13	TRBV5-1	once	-	ASSFKVSSNYGYT
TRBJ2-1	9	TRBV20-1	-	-	SAYAWDEQF
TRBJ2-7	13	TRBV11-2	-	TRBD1	ASSQAYRGKNEQY
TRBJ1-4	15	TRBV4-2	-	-	ASSPWERQGTNEKLF
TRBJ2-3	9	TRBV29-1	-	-	SVELGRTQY
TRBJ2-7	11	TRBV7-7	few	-	ASSLEPAYEQY
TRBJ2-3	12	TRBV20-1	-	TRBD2	SARALAATDTQY
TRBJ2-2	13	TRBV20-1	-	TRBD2	SASPGLAAEGELF
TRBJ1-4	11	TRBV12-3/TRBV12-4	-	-	ASSSFRGEKLF
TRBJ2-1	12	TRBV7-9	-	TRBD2	AGSLIGGANEQF
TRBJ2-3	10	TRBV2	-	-	ASRGPSDTQY
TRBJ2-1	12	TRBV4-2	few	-	ASRESPILNEQF
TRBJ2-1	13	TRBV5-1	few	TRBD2	ASTRTSGEYNEQF
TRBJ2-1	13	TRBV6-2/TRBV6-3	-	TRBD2	ASSYERGTYNEQF
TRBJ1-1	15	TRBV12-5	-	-	ASGLASRGAGNTEAF
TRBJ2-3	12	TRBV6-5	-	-	ASRGPYVADTQY
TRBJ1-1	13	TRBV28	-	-	ASSLWDSGNTEAF
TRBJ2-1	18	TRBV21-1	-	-	ASSKPYEGLAACSYNEQF
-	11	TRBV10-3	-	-	AISTSSYNEQY
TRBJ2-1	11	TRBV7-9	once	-	ASSANGGNEQF
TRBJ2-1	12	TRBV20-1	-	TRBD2	SAGSRGGLNEQF
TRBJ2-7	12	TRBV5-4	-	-	ASSLFGVAYEQY
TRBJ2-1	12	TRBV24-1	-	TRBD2	ATSRTSGRNEQF
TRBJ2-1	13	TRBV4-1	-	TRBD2	ASRVLLAVYNEQF
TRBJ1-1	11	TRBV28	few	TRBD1	ASSSQGVLQAF
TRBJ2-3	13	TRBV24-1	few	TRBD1	ATSDYRGSTDTQY
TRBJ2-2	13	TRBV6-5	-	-	ASNAQGQNTGELF
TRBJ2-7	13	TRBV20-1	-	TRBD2	SARAPTGGIHEQY
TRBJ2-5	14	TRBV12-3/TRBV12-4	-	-	ASRTGAGGTYNEQY
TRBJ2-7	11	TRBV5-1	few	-	ASSTTGLGEQY
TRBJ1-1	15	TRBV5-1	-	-	ASSEVFPARTSTEAF
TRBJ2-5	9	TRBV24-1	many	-	ATSDYNEQY
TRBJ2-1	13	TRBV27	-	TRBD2	ASGPLAEAFNEQF
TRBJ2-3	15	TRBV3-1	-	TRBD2	ASRKGGLAGESDTQY
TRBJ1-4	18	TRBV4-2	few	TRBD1	ASSPRTGDKPYPTNEKLF